This TCR beta chain was sequenced in a study of CD4 T cells in relation to SARS-CoV-2 and coronaviruses. Study summary: ViraFEST: approximately 10-day antigen culture of PBMCs, then TCR beta CDR3 sequencing. The negative reference was HIV-1 Nef peptide pool or peptide-free culture.

Sequenced by immunoSEQ multiplex PCR; TCRdb stores in-frame clones only, minus some. Among more than 25,000 clones listed, 60% to 85% were seen once. Trimming removed 2 bases from V and 5 bases from J, with 1 base in between. This CDR3 has 11 amino acids. Germline CDR1 SGHTA, CDR2 FQGTGA. The unexposed donors gave CD4+ T cells in about 2010-2019, prior to COVID-19. The cells were cultured for about ten days before CD4+ T cells were isolated. Worth noting for this clone: The antigen is not known.

The sequence derives from a human donor in good health. Sequencing was performed on CD4+ T cells from PBMCs, cultured in vitro. The chain links TRBV7-3 to TRBJ2-1; D gene ambiguous. As DNA, the CDR3 is TGTGCCAGCAGCTTAGACAATGAGCAGTTCTTC. Translated, it gives CASSLDNEQFF.